This entry concerns a single T cell receptor (beta chain). Its antigen remains undetermined. It has no much larger one-base neighbor in the sample; base qualities were not kept. The library was made by 5' RACE. TCRdb names Illumina HiSeq 2500 as the instrument used. A second roughly 6 to 12 cycle PCR used a sample-barcoded 5' primer and a J-beta primer mix. A template-switch 5' adaptor carrying 12 random nucleotides introduced a unique molecular identifier onto each TCR beta cDNA molecule. Each sample yielded at least 3 million CDR3-containing paired-end reads. All of the RNA was converted into first-strand cDNA using the Mint cDNA synthesis kit, with a TRBC-specific oligonucleotide serving as the primer. Following uracil-DNA glycosylase treatment, a first 18-cycle PCR with universal primers M1SS and BC2_uni_R was performed on all cDNA. The study's processing was this. For normalization, 1 million high-quality reads, each with a distinct molecular identifier, were randomly selected from each sample. Reads with shared molecular identifiers were discarded instead of being binned into consensus sequences. MiTCR, with a Q25 quality threshold and the strictest error-elimination algorithm, was used for CDR3 identification, clonotype clustering and error correction. A nonparametric unseen species model using Euler transformation provided a lower-bound estimate of total TCR beta diversity. In-frame beta chains were kept once TCRdb had trimmed the public reads at Q25 with fastp and called clones with MiXCR. For every CDR3 protein sequence, its rows merge into one entry that carries the most common genes and DNA. The V and J calls, along with clone size, are taken from TCRdb and not from the paper's own processing. Recorded for this sample are over 500,000 distinct CDR3 sequences; roughly half of them occurred a single time. The ten biggest clones cover roughly 14% of the sample.

The V end gives up 0 bases and the J end 10 bases, leaving 7 bases in the junction not matched to a gene. There are 14 amino acids in the CDR3, from cysteine to phenylalanine inclusive. This entry keeps only the CDR3 DNA: 42 bases, framed from base 1. The germline V gene gives CDR1 as SGDLS and CDR2 as YYNGEE. These data originate in a study of blood T cells in healthy people across ages (dated by TCRdb to between 2014 and 2017). Study-level background: Template switching captured roughly one uniquely barcoded TCR beta cDNA molecule per two T cells in model experiments. Using deep sequencing normalized with unique cDNA molecular identifiers, the study measured how TCR beta repertoire diversity changes with age. To avoid experimental bias, donors of different ages were randomly spread across the sequencing lanes. Donors were grouped into four age groups: young (average approximately 16 years), middle-aged (about 38), aged (around 60) and long-lived (approximately 82). The study analyzed two additional independent replicas of 1 million unique cDNA reads from the same blood draw for two donors, one aged 18 to 29 and one aged 80 or older.

Study-level results and caveats: Because the CMV infection status of the donors was unknown, age-related changes in expanded clonotypes may potentially have been confounded. Bulk unsorted PBMC profiling prevented conclusive comparison of naive and antigen-experienced compartments. The long-lived group showed more naive CD4+ T cells, fewer expanded clones and increased TCR diversity than the aged group, suggesting age selection. Observed TCR beta diversity correlated strongly with the percentage of naive T cells measured by flow cytometry. As age increased, observed TCR beta diversity per million T cells dropped in a roughly linear way, and a significant reduction was already evident by age 40. Estimates of total diversity based on one million sequenced T cells were regarded as lower bounds and as underestimates.

Donors were approximately 42 systemically healthy Caucasian individuals from Russia aged roughly 6 to 90 years. About 10 milliliters of peripheral blood were drawn from each donor into EDTA-treated Vacutainer tubes. Ficoll-Paque density-gradient centrifugation was used to isolate PBMCs, with at least 6.5 million per sample. Total RNA was extracted from PBMCs with Trizol reagent, with at least 5 micrograms obtained per sample. Naive CD45RAhigh/CD27high T cell percentages were measured by flow cytometry on a PBMC aliquot from every donor. The TCR was taken from a woman of 80 years or more in good health. The source material was blood. Recombination linked TRBV9 to TRBJ2-1, and TRBD1 aligns with 7 junction nucleotides. The DNA reads as follows: TGTGCCAGCAGCGTAGGACAGGGATCCTACGAGCAGTTCTTC. Its translation reads: CASSVGQGSYEQFF.